This T cell receptor (beta chain) was observed in a study of T cells in tuberculosis. Study-wide context: This South African cohort compared adolescents with or without latent tuberculosis against adults with active tuberculosis. Study results and caveats: Active tuberculosis TCR-alpha repertoires lay closer to GMM-specific TCRs than IGRA-negative controls, suggesting clonal expansion. Classification accuracy was 87% (AUROC 0.90) with the GMM-specific repertoire.

Here immunoSEQ multiplex PCR was the method, and the copy in TCRdb shows in-frame clones only, minus some. The sample carries 25,000 to 35,000 clones, 90% recorded once. CDR1 is SGHVS, CDR2 FQNEAQ, per germline. Trimming left V 4 bases short and J 0 bases short, with 13 bases between. The CDR3 contains 17 residues. This clone appeared a few times. No antigen is known for it. Material: PBMCs. This TCR was recovered from a donor under 30 with latent tuberculosis or without tuberculosis infection. This sequence joins TRBV7-8 and TRBJ2-6; D may be TRBD2 (5 bases). The CDR3 is CASSSPRARSGANVLTF. The CDR3 DNA reads TGTGCCAGCAGCTCCCCGCGGGCCCGCTCTGGGGCCAACGTCCTGACTTTC.